This T cell receptor beta chain came from a study of T cells expressing NK-cell markers. As for the study in general: Seven donors tested HCMV-seropositive and one tested seronegative among the eight sequenced.

Regarding the study as a whole: These clonotypes, the leaders elsewhere, also led the CD3+CD56-NKG2C+ fraction in four donors.

Concerning this clonotype itself: The antigen remains undetermined.

UMI-tagged 5'RACE template switching yielded the TCR beta cDNA. With the 5' RACE reads reprocessed, TCRdb shows one record per CDR3 protein and no DNA. The table for this sample gives 500,000 to 700,000 distinct CDR3 sequences. This CDR3 comprises 14 residues. CDR1 and CDR2 from the germline V gene are LGHNA and YSLEER. The chain uses TRBV4-3 and TRBJ2-1. The clonotype originates from a man aged 18 to 29 in good health. The sample taken for sequencing was blood T cells: a sorted CD56 or NKG2C T cell subset, CD4+ or CD8+ T cells, or bulk PBMC T cells (not recorded which). The CDR3 is CASSQDLGVSEQFF.